A few counts support the clone carrying this T cell receptor beta chain. Here immunoSEQ multiplex PCR was the method, and the copy in TCRdb shows in-frame clones only, minus some. Counted here are roughly 100,000 clones, about 66% occurring once; the ten biggest clones make up around 25%. The data belong to a study of shared clonotypes between healthy human individuals. The sequenced material came from memory CD8+ T cells sorted from blood. The subset here: CD45RO+ cells pooled with CCR7-negative TemRA cells. The origin of this receptor is a woman younger than 45 in good health.

The CDR3 is CASSDRVYTEAFF. The CDR3 DNA reads TGCGCCAGCAGCGACAGGGTTTACACTGAAGCTTTCTTT. V gene TRBV4-1 combines with J gene TRBJ1-1; 7 bases are shared with TRBD1. The CDR3 totals 13 residues. Germline V gives CDR1 MGHRA, CDR2 YSYEKL. V was pared by 5 bases and J by 3 bases, with 3 bases of the junction left unmatched.